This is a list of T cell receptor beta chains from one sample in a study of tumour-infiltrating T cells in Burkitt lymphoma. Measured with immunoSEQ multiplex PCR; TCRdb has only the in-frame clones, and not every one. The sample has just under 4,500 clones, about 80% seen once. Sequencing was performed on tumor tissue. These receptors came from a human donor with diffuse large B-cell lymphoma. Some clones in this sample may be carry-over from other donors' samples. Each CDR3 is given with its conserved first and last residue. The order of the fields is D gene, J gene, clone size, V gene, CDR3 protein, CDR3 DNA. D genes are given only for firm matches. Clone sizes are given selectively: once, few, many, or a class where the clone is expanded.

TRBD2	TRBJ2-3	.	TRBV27	CASSFTGLAGGSGDTQYF	TGTGCCAGCAGTTTTACTGGACTAGCGGGAGGGTCGGGAGATACGCAGTATTTT
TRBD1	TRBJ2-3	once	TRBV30	CAWSVQGADTQYF	TGTGCCTGGAGTGTCCAGGGGGCAGATACGCAGTATTTT
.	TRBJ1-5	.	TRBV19	CASSIRNQPQHF	TGTGCCAGTAGTATCAGGAATCAGCCCCAGCATTTT
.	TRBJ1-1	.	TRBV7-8	CASSLPGRNTEAFF	TGTGCCAGCAGCTTACCTGGGAGGAACACTGAAGCTTTCTTT
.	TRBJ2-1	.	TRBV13	CASSLRGPSTNEQFF	TGTGCCAGCAGCTTACGGGGTCCCTCCACAAATGAGCAGTTCTTC
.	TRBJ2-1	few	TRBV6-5	CASRYSDEQFF	TGTGCCAGCAGGTATAGTGATGAGCAGTTCTTC
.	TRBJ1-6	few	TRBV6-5	CASSRGSYNSPLHF	TGTGCCAGCAGTAGGGGTTCCTATAATTCACCCCTCCACTTT
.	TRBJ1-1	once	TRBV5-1	CASSLTANTEAFF	TGCGCCAGCAGCTTGACCGCGAACACTGAAGCTTTCTTT
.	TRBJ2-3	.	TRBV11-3	CASSLGPNTDTQYF	TGTGCCAGCAGCTTAGGACCCAACACAGATACGCAGTATTTT
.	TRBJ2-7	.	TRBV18	CASSPNPGYEQYF	TGTGCCAGCTCACCAAACCCCGGCTACGAGCAGTACTTC
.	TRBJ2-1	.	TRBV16	CASSQWGGGTNYNEQFF	TGTGCCAGCAGCCAATGGGGAGGGGGAACTAACTACAATGAGCAGTTCTTC
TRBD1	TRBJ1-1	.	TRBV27	CASSHDRANTEAFF	TGTGCCAGCAGCCACGACAGGGCGAACACTGAAGCTTTCTTT
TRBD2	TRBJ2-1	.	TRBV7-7	CASSPAGGIRDNEQFF	TGTGCTAGCAGCCCGGCGGGAGGCATTAGGGACAATGAGCAGTTCTTC
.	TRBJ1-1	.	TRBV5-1	CASSLTGGAEAFF	TGCGCCAGCAGCTTGACCGGGGGTGCGGAAGCTTTCTTT
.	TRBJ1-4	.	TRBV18	CASSLQATNEKLFF	TGTGCCAGCTCACTACAGGCAACTAATGAAAAACTGTTTTTT
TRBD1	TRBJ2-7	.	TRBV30	CAWSPGTGTLGQYF	TGTGCCTGGAGTCCCGGGACAGGGACCCTAGGGCAGTACTTC
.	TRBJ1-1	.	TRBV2	CASTLINTEAFF	TGTGCCAGCACTCTCATAAACACTGAAGCTTTCTTT
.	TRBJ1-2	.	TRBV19	CASSPTAEYYGYTF	TGTGCCAGTAGTCCCACAGCCGAGTACTATGGCTACACCTTC
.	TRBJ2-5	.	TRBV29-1	CSVDWASQETQYF	TGCAGCGTTGACTGGGCGTCCCAAGAGACCCAGTACTTC
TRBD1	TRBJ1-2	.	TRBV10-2	CASSDLTAGGRGYTF	TGCGCCAGCAGTGATCTAACGGCAGGGGGCCGTGGCTACACCTTC
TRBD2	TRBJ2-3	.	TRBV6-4	CASSDRSGGTDTQYF	TGTGCCAGCAGTGACCGTAGCGGGGGAACAGATACGCAGTATTTT
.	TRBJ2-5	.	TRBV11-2	CASSPRGYSQETQYF	TGTGCCAGCAGCCCACGGGGGTACAGTCAAGAGACCCAGTACTTC
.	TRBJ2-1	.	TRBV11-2	CASSFQDFPYPYNEQFF	TGTGCCAGCAGCTTTCAGGACTTTCCCTACCCCTACAATGAGCAGTTCTTC
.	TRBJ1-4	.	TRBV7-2	CASSLNNEKLFF	TGTGCCAGCAGCTTAAACAATGAAAAACTGTTTTTT
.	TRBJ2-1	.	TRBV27	CASRTVSWNEQFF	TGTGCCAGCAGGACAGTTTCATGGAATGAGCAGTTCTTC
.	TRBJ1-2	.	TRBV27	CASSLNWAVGGYTF	TGTGCCAGCAGTTTAAACTGGGCAGTGGGAGGCTACACCTTC
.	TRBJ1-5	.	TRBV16	CASSQKEKINQPQHF	TGTGCCAGCAGTCAGAAGGAGAAGATCAATCAGCCCCAGCATTTT
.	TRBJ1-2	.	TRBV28	CASSQAGGREGGYTF	TGTGCCAGCAGTCAAGCGGGGGGCAGGGAGGGTGGCTACACCTTC
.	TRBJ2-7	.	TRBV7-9	CASSLAQVEQYF	TGTGCCAGCAGCTTAGCGCAGGTCGAGCAGTACTTC
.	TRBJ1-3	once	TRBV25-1	CASSGTGRDYSGNTIYF	TGTGCCAGCAGTGGTACGGGGAGGGACTACTCTGGAAACACCATATATTTT
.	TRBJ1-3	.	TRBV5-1	CASSLEGYSGNTIYF	TGCGCCAGCAGCTTGGAGGGTTACTCTGGAAACACCATATATTTT
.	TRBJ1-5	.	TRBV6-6	CASGLRYQPQHF	TGTGCCAGCGGATTAAGGTATCAGCCCCAGCATTTT
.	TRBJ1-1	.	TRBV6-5	CASSSQGGGAGAEAFF	TGTGCCAGCAGTTCCCAGGGCGGGGGCGCCGGCGCTGAAGCTTTCTTT
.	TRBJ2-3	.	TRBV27	CASTWRGGTDTQYF	TGTGCCAGCACCTGGAGGGGGGGAACAGATACGCAGTATTTT
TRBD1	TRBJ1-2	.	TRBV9	CASSGGTGLYGYTF	TGTGCCAGCAGCGGCGGGACAGGATTATATGGCTACACCTTC
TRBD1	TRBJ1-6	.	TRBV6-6	CASSPTGFKDSPLHF	TGTGCCAGCAGTCCGACAGGGTTCAAGGATTCACCCCTCCACTTT